This T cell receptor beta chain derives from a study of blood T cell repertoires in COVID-19. Across the study: Both acute and convalescent COVID-19 samples were obtained from the United States, Italy and Spain. PBMCs, B-cell-depleted T cells, or T cells were the source of the cDNA or gDNA that made up the material.

The length of the CDR3 is 15 residues. CDR1 and CDR2 from the germline V gene are SGHAT and FQNNGV. V lost 0 bases to trimming and J lost 1 base, with 9 bases between them. Source study methods: Amplification of reference gene primers was used by the study to estimate nucleated cell counts. Using immunoSEQ multiplex PCR, the repertoire was profiled, and TCRdb retains in-frame clones only, with some absent. Clone size and the V and J calls come from that table; the DNA yielded D and trimming. The sample lists 200,000 to 300,000 clones; roughly 85% were seen once. The Seattle patients joined while their infection was active and were tracked longitudinally afterward.

The rearrangement links TRBV11-2 to TRBJ1-1; a weak D match, TRBD1 (6 bases). This clonotype was sampled from a man aged 45-60 years with COVID-19, enrolled during active disease. The sequencing sample was made of peripheral blood. CDR3 protein: CASSLDTRGNTEAFF. The CDR3 DNA reads TGTGCCAGCAGCTTAGATACCAGGGGGAACACTGAAGCTTTCTTT.